This T cell receptor (beta chain) was sequenced in a study of graft-versus-host responses after intestinal transplantation. Turning to the study itself: Multivisceral, liver-intestinal, or isolated intestinal transplants were received by the recipients. Recipients across the board were started on anti-thymocyte globulin induction, then kept on tacrolimus and steroids for approximately three years.

The repertoire was sequenced with immunoSEQ multiplex PCR; TCRdb's copy has only in-frame clones and lacks some. The data hold approximately 75,000 clones, with approximately 93% observed a single time. Study-wide findings and caveats: The presence of high graft-versus-host to host-versus-graft clonal ratios in allografts characterized patients with graft-donor T cell macrochimerism. The authors found GvH clones in recipient marrow, some appearing first in ileum or blood.

The CDR3 has 14 residues. V gave up 3 bases and J gave up 0 bases, with 9 bases separating them. Germline V CDR1 and CDR2: MNHEY, SMNVEV (reference sequence). Comments on this clone: The target antigen is unknown.

Material: unstimulated CD8+ T cells sorted from spleen or lymph node cells, obtained before intestinal transplant. This chain links TRBV27 with TRBJ2-7, with no clear D. The TCR comes from a human donor who received an intestinal transplant. CDR3 nucleotide sequence: TGTGCCAGCAGTTTTAGTCTATACTCCTACGAGCAGTACTTC. Amino acid sequence: CASSFSLYSYEQYF.